This T cell receptor (beta chain) was sequenced for a study of blood T cell repertoires in COVID-19 (dated by TCRdb to 2018 to 2021). As for the study more broadly: Samples from collaborators originated in the United States, Italy and Spain and spanned both the acute and convalescent phases of COVID-19. Sample metadata almost always included a de-identified subject ID, COVID-19 status, age in years and sex. A freely available public database, intended as a resource for researchers studying the immune response to SARS-CoV-2, is where the repertoires were released. The dataset comprised deeply sampled blood TCRbeta repertoires from subjects exposed to, actively infected with, or recovered from COVID-19. HLA class I and class II types, where available, came from metadata supplied by the sample provider rather than from assay-based typing. The material from the prospective study consisted of cDNA or gDNA derived from T cells, B-cell-depleted T cells, or PBMCs. Samples were obtained from the ongoing ImmuneRACE study (first 160 participants) and from 1,254 subjects provided by 6 global collaborators. What the study reported, not specific to this receptor: Clinical and demographic metadata were provided uncurated, with the amount varying by source and participant.

Each collaborating institution followed its own protocols to collect whole blood in K2EDTA tubes. For TCRbeta analysis, collaborators shipped samples as frozen whole blood, isolated PBMCs, or DNA extracted from either of those sample types. From cysteine to phenylalanine, the CDR3 is 11 amino acids long. Solely the CDR3 DNA is kept, with 33 bases framed from the first base. Cut back by 6 bases and 5 bases, the V and J ends lie 5 bases apart. TCRbeta CDR3 regions were amplified from genomic DNA using the immunoSEQ Assay, a bias-controlled multiplex PCR. The published analysis was carried out like this. The number of nucleated cells in each sample was estimated from the amplification of reference gene primers within the assay. To quantify the absolute abundance of each unique TCRbeta CDR3 rearrangement, sequence reads were collapsed and filtered. For each sample, productive Simpson clonality was calculated by taking the square root of Simpson's diversity index across productive rearrangements. As stored in TCRdb, this immuneACCESS dataset retains in-frame rearrangements with V and J assigned. A fraction of the clones does not appear; measured against another copy, unresolved V genes explain less than half of the discrepancy, and the remainder lacks a known reason. V and J calls and clone size come straight from that table; D and trimming were deduced from the DNA. For this sample there are 84,000 or so clones; 83% appear just once. Of the sample, approximately 28% falls within the top ten clones.

Regarding this clone: Its antigen is currently not known. Base qualities are not recorded, but no much larger clone differs from it by a single base.

Recombination connected TRBV12-3 or TRBV12-4 to TRBJ2-1; confidence is insufficient to name the D gene. The sequencing sample was made of peripheral blood. The TCR was taken from a woman of 80 years or more with acute or convalescent COVID-19. The DNA is TGTGCCAGCAGCCTAAACAATGAGCAGTTCTTC. The translation is CASSLNNEQFF.